The 30 T cell receptor beta chains below come from one sample, sequenced in a study of tumor-infiltrating lymphocytes in primary liver carcinoma. They got blood RNA out of unsorted whole blood and also pulled out germline DNA. The researchers produced TCR beta cDNA from approximately 460 ng total RNA with a constant-region primer. ARM-PCR was slightly modified, and three nested multiplex PCR rounds with it gave rise to the TCR beta libraries. A C-beta reverse primer was combined with TRBV1-TRBV30 forward primers in the first two PCR rounds, and each round had 10 cycles. TCRdb called the multiplex PCR reads again in MiXCR, with one record for every CDR3 protein. The sample shows about 310,000 distinct CDR3 sequences, about 50% of them seen only once. What was sequenced was peripheral blood. All receptors come from a woman under 40 with primary liver carcinoma and hepatitis B virus infection.

Turning to this clonotype: This sequence may be a read error, since a much larger clone differs from it by one base. The V gene is TRBV12-3 or TRBV12-4, the J gene TRBJ2-1; TRBD2 matches at 7 bases. Trimming took 7 bases from V and 0 from J; bases not matched to a gene: 12. This CDR3 has 17 residues. In DNA, the CDR3 is TGTGCCAGCACGGGACTAAGCGAGGCAAGCTCCTACAATGAGCAGTTCTTC. Translated, it gives CASTGLSEASSYNEQFF.

This clonotype was seen ten or more times. CDR3: CASRDRQKLYEQYF. In DNA, the CDR3 is TGTGCCAGCCGGGACCGCCAAAAGTTGTACGAGCAGTACTTC. The V call is TRBV6-2 or TRBV6-3, the J call TRBJ2-7, with D perhaps assigned TRBD1 or TRBD2 (5 bases each). V lost 8 bases and J lost 4, with 18 bases in between. Per the germline V gene, CDR1 is MNHEY and CDR2 is SVGEGT. The CDR3 has 14 residues.

This sequence joins TRBV5-8 and TRBJ2-5, with 12 bases matching TRBD1. V lost 4 bases and J lost 4; bases outside the gene matches: 5. There are 15 residues in the CDR3. From germline, CDR1 is SGHTS and CDR2 YDEGEE. CDR3 residues: CASSPGQGAVETQYF. The CDR3 coding sequence is TGTGCCAGCAGCCCGGGACAGGGGGCTGTAGAGACCCAGTACTTC.

In the case of this clonotype: A much larger clone is a single base away; this may be a read error. The CDR3 spells CSVEWSSLNEQSF. The CDR3 DNA reads TGCAGCGTTGAATGGTCCAGTTTAAATGAGCAGTCCTTC. This rearrangement joins TRBV29-1 to TRBJ2-1, with D hard to call. Per the germline V gene, CDR1 is SQVTM and CDR2 is ANQGSEA. The CDR3 loop spans 13 amino acids.

The V call is TRBV7-9, the J call TRBJ2-1; TRBD2 agrees at 9 bases. Trimming cost V 5 bases and J 8 bases; bases outside gene matches: 13. This CDR3 is 16 amino acids long. CDR1 is SEHNR and CDR2 is FQNEAQ in the germline V gene (reference sequence). The CDR3 DNA sequence: TGTGCCAGCAGCCGCCTAGCGGGGACCATTGGGGATGAGCAGTTCTTC. Its translation: CASSRLAGTIGDEQFF.

Worth noting for this clonotype: A clone one base away is much larger, so this may be a read error. CDR3 in amino acids: CASSFGRSGANVPTF. CDR3 sequence (DNA): TGTGCCAGCAGCTTCGGTCGCTCTGGGGCCAACGTCCCGACTTTC. The chain carries TRBV7-9 and TRBJ2-6; tentative D call: TRBD1 (5 bases). The CDR3 is made up of 15 amino acids. Per germline, CDR1 SEHNR and CDR2 FQNEAQ (reference sequence).

This clonotype was seen a handful of times. The CDR3 region has the DNA TGTGCCAGCAGTGAGGAAGGCCGGTTCGTATACGAGCAGTACTTC. It codes for CASSEEGRFVYEQYF. J is TRBJ2-7 and V is TRBV6-1; unclear D gene. The germline gives CDR1 MNHNS, CDR2 SASEGT. This CDR3 comprises 15 residues. V dropped 3 bases and J dropped 4 bases, with 16 bases sitting between them.

This clonotype was found once. The chain carries TRBV10-3 and TRBJ1-5; D might be TRBD1 (5 bases). Germline CDR1 is ENHRY and CDR2 is SYGVKD. With 4 bases removed from V and 8 bases from J, the gap between germline ends came to 18 bases. The CDR3 length is 15 residues. The DNA of the CDR3 is TGTGCCATCAGTGGGAGGGGAGGGTCGGATGAGCCCCAGCATTTT. This codes for CAISGRGGSDEPQHF.

In this sample, this clonotype turned up a few times. An end of the junction does not agree with germline; a read error may underlie this. This chain connects TRBV11-2 to TRBJ2-1, with D perhaps matching TRBD1 (6 bases). From germline, CDR1 is SGHAT and CDR2 FQNNGV. The CDR3 has 14 residues. The DNA for the CDR3 is TGTGCCAGCAGTCCGCGACAGGCCCGAGACGAGCATTTCTTC. Protein sequence: CASSPRQARDEHFF.

CDR3 loop: CSVCIIHRGGEQFF. CDR3 bases: TGCAGCGTCTGTATTATTCATCGGGGGGGTGAGCAGTTCTTC. The chain has TRBV29-1 and TRBJ2-1; 8 bases map to TRBD2. Germline V gives CDR1 SQVTM, CDR2 ANQGSEA. Trimming removed 6 bases from V and 9 bases from J; junction bases left unmatched: 13. The length of the CDR3 is 14 residues.

This clonotype has just one count. This chain links TRBV4-2 with TRBJ2-7; either TRBD1 or TRBD2 may fit D (5 bases each). Germline V gene lookup returns CDR1 LGHNA and CDR2 YNFKEQ. The CDR3 spans 16 residues. V lost 2 bases to trimming and J lost 4 bases, with 18 bases between them. CDR3: CASSQYYSGPAYEQYF. In DNA form, the CDR3 reads TGTGCCAGCAGCCAATACTATTCGGGACCCGCGTACGAGCAGTACTTC.

This clonotype showed up many times. The chain carries TRBV28 and TRBJ2-7; D remains ambiguous. There are 13 residues in the CDR3. Germline CDR1 is MDHEN and CDR2 is SYDVKM. V was trimmed by 6 bases and J by 2 bases, leaving 11 bases between them. The CDR3 protein is CASRSHGAYEQYF. The CDR3 DNA sequence: TGTGCCAGCAGGTCCCACGGTGCCTACGAGCAGTACTTC.

This clonotype was counted a few times. This chain uses TRBV6-2 or TRBV6-3 with TRBJ1-1; D call uncertain. The CDR3 is 14 residues long. The V gene lost 7 bases and the J gene lost 1 base, with 13 bases spanning the gap. The germline V gene has CDR1 MNHEY and CDR2 SVGEGT. CDR3 sequence reads: CASTEARANTEAFF. The CDR3 DNA is TGTGCCAGCACCGAGGCCCGGGCGAACACTGAAGCTTTCTTT.

This clonotype was found a few times. The chain couples TRBV28 to TRBJ2-3; D may be TRBD2 (5 bases). Germline-derived CDR1 and CDR2 are MDHEN and SYDVKM. There are 15 residues in the CDR3. V shed 3 bases and J shed 8 bases, with 18 bases lying between them. The CDR3 DNA reads as TGTGCCAGCAGTTTGCCTAGCAGGTCCTCCGGTACGCAGTATTTT. It codes for CASSLPSRSSGTQYF.

The chain's CDR3 is CASSRPGTGTYEQYF. CDR3 nucleotide sequence: TGTGCCAGCAGCCGTCCCGGGACAGGGACCTACGAGCAGTACTTC. The V and J genes are TRBV5-4 and TRBJ2-7; TRBD1 agrees at 9 bases. Germline V gene sequence: CDR1 SGHNT, CDR2 YYREEE (reference sequence). V shed 4 bases, J shed 2 bases, and the junction held 7 bases outside the gene matches. The CDR3 loop spans 15 amino acids. The full variable domain, rest sourced from reference TRBV5-4 and TRBJ2-7, is ETGVTQSPTHLIKTRGQQVTLRCSSQSGHNTVSWYQQALGQGPQFIFQYYREEENGRGNFPPRFSGLQFPNYSSELNVNALELDDSALYLCASSRPGTGTYEQYFGPGTRLTVT.

The chain joins TRBV11-2 to TRBJ1-6, with TRBD1 identical over 7 bases. Per the germline V gene, CDR1 is SGHAT and CDR2 is FQNNGV. CDR3 length: 13 amino acids. With 8 bases clipped from V and 12 bases from J, the junction kept 10 bases outside the gene matches. The CDR3 region is CASPQTGVIPLHF. The CDR3 coding sequence is TGTGCCAGCCCCCAAACAGGGGTGATACCCCTCCACTTT.

To note about this clonotype: Sequence at one end of the junction differs from germline and may be a read error. The chain employs TRBV5-1 and TRBJ2-7; 10 bases fit TRBD2. The length of the CDR3 is 15 residues. Per germline, CDR1 SGHRS and CDR2 YFSETQ. CDR3 nucleotide sequence: TGCGCCAGCAGTTTGGAACTAGCGGGAAATAACGATCAGTACTTC. As protein: CASSLELAGNNDQYF.

Points on this clonotype: Compared with germline, one end of the junction differs, possibly owing to a read error. The chain employs TRBV11-2 and TRBJ2-1; D may correspond to TRBD1 or TRBD2 (6 bases each). From germline, CDR1 is SGHAT and CDR2 FQNNGV. The CDR3 covers 16 residues. CDR3 residues: CASNLGGFAANYEQFF. In nucleotides, the CDR3 is TGTGCCAGCAACTTAGGGGGGTTTGCAGCCAACTATGAGCAGTTCTTC.

Points on this clonotype: Its ends do not fully match the called genes, so a read error is possible. The V gene is TRBV11-2, the J gene TRBJ2-1; D tentatively reads TRBD1 or TRBD2 (5 bases each). The CDR3 is made up of 12 amino acids. CDR1 and CDR2 from the germline V gene are SGHAT and FQNNGV. DNA of the CDR3: TGTGCCAGCGGCTTGGGGGTACGTGAGCAGTTCTTC. Translation gives CASGLGVREQFF.

V is TRBV11-2 and J is TRBJ2-1; D is ambiguous. Trimming removed 1 base at V and 12 bases at J, with 16 bases between. This CDR3 spans 14 amino acids. Germline-derived CDR1 and CDR2 are SGHAT and FQNNGV. CDR3 sequence reads: CASSLASRPLGQFF. In nucleotides, the CDR3 is TGTGCCAGCAGCTTAGCGAGTAGGCCCCTCGGGCAGTTCTTC.

Turning to this clonotype: At one of its ends the junction is not consistent with the germline gene, which may arise from a read error. The rearrangement joins TRBV11-2 to TRBJ2-7; maybe TRBD2 (6 bases). The germline V gene has CDR1 SGHAT and CDR2 FQNNGV. This CDR3 is 14 amino acids long. CDR3 sequence reads: CASSLGGRGCEQYF. DNA of the CDR3: TGTGCCAGTAGCTTGGGGGGTCGGGGCTGCGAGCAGTACTTC.

This clonotype has only a few counts. J is TRBJ2-1 and V is TRBV4-2; D is possibly TRBD2 (8 bases). The germline V and J ends were trimmed by 2 bases and 5 bases, with 25 bases remaining between them. Germline CDR1 and CDR2: LGHNA and YNFKEQ. This CDR3 is 19 amino acids long. CDR3 coding DNA: TGTGCCAGCAGCCAAAGGCCACAGGGGAGACTAGCGAGCAACAATGAGCAGTTCTTC. Translated, it gives CASSQRPQGRLASNNEQFF.

A note on this clonotype: A much larger clonotype is one base distant, so this may be a read error. The genes are TRBV6-1 and TRBJ2-3, with D perhaps being TRBD1 or TRBD2 (5 bases each). Germline assignment: CDR1 MNHNS and CDR2 SASEGT. The CDR3 length is 16 residues. V was cut by 2 bases and J by 3 bases, with 15 bases left in between. The CDR3: CASSEQGSVQTDTQYF. The CDR3 DNA follows: TGTGCCAGCAGTGAACAGGGTAGCGTACAGACAGATACGCAGTATTTT.

Notes on this clonotype: Mismatch with germline at one junction end may stem from a read error. The chain uses TRBV6-5 and TRBJ2-1, with D tentatively TRBD1 (6 bases). CDR1 is MNHEY, CDR2 SVGAGI, per germline. CDR3 length: 13 amino acids. The CDR3 loop is CAGSSDSYNEQFF. The DNA for the CDR3 is TGTGCCGGCAGTTCGGACAGTTACAATGAGCAGTTCTTC.

CDR3 in amino acids: CASRDTWTGTAQETQYF. CDR3 in DNA: TGTGCCAGCAGGGATACTTGGACCGGGACAGCCCAAGAGACCCAGTACTTC. V usage is TRBV7-8 and J usage is TRBJ2-5, with 7 bases aligning to TRBD1. The V gene end was trimmed by 6 bases and the J gene end by 1 base; junction bases not matched to a gene: 14. The CDR3 is made up of 17 amino acids. Looked up from germline, CDR1 is SGHVS and CDR2 is FQNEAQ.

Regarding this clonotype: A much larger clonotype is one base distant, so this may be a read error. The chain carries TRBV14 and TRBJ2-1, with D uncertain. This CDR3 region has 12 residues. Germline CDR1 reads SGHDN; CDR2 reads FVKESK. Trimming removed 2 bases from V and 9 bases from J, with 8 bases in between. CDR3 sequence reads: CASSQSPSEQFF. The CDR3 DNA reads TGTGCCAGCAGCCAAAGTCCGAGTGAGCAGTTCTTC.

Details on this clonotype: One end of the junction is discordant with germline, which a read error may explain. CDR3 bases: TGTGCCTGCAGCTTAAATATCTTGGGTACACAGTATTTT. Translating gives CACSLNILGTQYF. The V and J genes are TRBV11-3 and TRBJ2-3; D is uncertain. The CDR3 sequence is 13 residues long. Germline CDR1 and CDR2: SGHNT and YENEEA. The full variable domain, in which reference TRBV11-3 and TRBJ2-3 provide the parts outside the CDR3, is EAGVVQSPRYKIIEKKQPVAFWCNPISGHNTLYWYLQNLGQGPELLIRYENEEAVDDSQLPKDRFSAERLKGVDSTLKIQPAELGDSAVYLCACSLNILGTQYFGPGTRLTVL.

On this clonotype itself: The junction departs from germline at one end; a sequencing error may be responsible. The V call is TRBV29-1, the J call TRBJ2-7; possibly TRBD1 or TRBD2 for D (6 bases each). Per germline, CDR1 SQVTM and CDR2 ANQGSEA. The CDR3 contains 15 residues. This CDR3 reads CSVGRRGRATYEQYF. The CDR3 nucleotides are TGTAGCGTTGGTCGACGGGGGCGGGCTACCTACGAGCAGTACTTC.

This clonotype was observed a single time. The V gene is TRBV4-3, the J gene TRBJ2-1; D is possibly TRBD1 or TRBD2 (5 bases each). Trimming removed 3 bases from V and 7 bases from J, with 19 bases in between. The germline gives CDR1 LGHNA, CDR2 YSLEER. This CDR3 spans 16 amino acids. The CDR3 DNA reads as TGCGCCAGCAGCCACCCCCGGAGAGGGGCGGTAAATGAGCAGTTCTTC. Its translation is CASSHPRRGAVNEQFF.

Remarks on this clonotype: One junction end disagrees with the germline gene, perhaps due to a read error. The gene calls are TRBV5-1 and TRBJ1-1; D unresolved. This CDR3 has 13 residues. CDR1 is SGHRS, CDR2 YFSETQ, per germline. As DNA, the CDR3 is TGCGACAGCAGCTTTGGCATGAACACTGAAGCTTTCTTT. This codes for CDSSFGMNTEAFF.